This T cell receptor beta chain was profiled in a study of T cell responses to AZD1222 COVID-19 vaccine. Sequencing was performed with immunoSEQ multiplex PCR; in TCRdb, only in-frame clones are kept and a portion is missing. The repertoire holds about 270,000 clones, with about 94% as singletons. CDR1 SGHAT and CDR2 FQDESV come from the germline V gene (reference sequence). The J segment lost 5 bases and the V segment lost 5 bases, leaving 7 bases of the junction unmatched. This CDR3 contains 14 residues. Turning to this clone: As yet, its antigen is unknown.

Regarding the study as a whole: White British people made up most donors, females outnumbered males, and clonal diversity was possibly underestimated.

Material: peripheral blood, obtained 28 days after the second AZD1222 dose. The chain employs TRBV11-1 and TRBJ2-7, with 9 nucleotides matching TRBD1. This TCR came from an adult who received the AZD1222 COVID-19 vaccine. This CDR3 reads CASSLPGTGNEQYF. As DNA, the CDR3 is TGTGCCAGCAGCCTGCCCGGGACAGGGAACGAGCAGTACTTC.